This TCR beta chain was captured by sequencing in a study of lymphopenia after photon versus proton radiotherapy. Sequencing was performed with immunoSEQ multiplex PCR; in TCRdb, only in-frame clones are kept and a portion is missing. The sample yields 150,000 to 200,000 clones, about nine tenths seen once. There are 16 residues in the CDR3. Germline CDR1 and CDR2: SGHTA and FQGNSA. V gave up 5 bases and J gave up 1 base, with 14 bases separating them. A word on this clone: The antigen is undetermined.

Study-wide points: Oligoclonal CD8+ Temra expansion after nadir drove photon patients' diversity drop.

This sequence joins TRBV7-2 and TRBJ2-2; TRBD1 is a possible D gene (6 bases). This TCR was sampled from a man aged 45-65 years with gastric cancer. Sequencing was performed on peripheral blood, taken from a patient treated with photon-based radiotherapy. The CDR3 reads CASSPQGRGNTGELFF. CDR3 coding DNA: TGTGCCAGCAGCCCTCAGGGGAGAGGGAACACCGGGGAGCTGTTTTTT. The full variable domain, with the rest looked up from reference TRBV7-2 and TRBJ2-2, is GAGVSQSPSNKVTEKGKDVELRCDPISGHTALYWYRQSLGQGLEFLIYFQGNSAPDKSGLPSDRFSAERTGGSVSTLTIQRTQQEDSAVYLCASSPQGRGNTGELFFGEGSRLTVL.